Below, 14 T cell receptor beta chains from the same sample are listed, as sequenced in a study of Tregs in tolerant kidney transplant recipients. Method: immunoSEQ multiplex PCR; TCRdb's copy keeps in-frame clones and lacks some. The sample includes some 88,000 clones, more than 80% of them seen just once. Sequenced material: CD8+ T cells from blood. The origin of the receptors is a human donor in good health.

This rearrangement joins TRBV7-6 to TRBJ2-2; D is undetermined. The CDR3 contains 17 residues. Germline V gene data show CDR1 as SGHVS and CDR2 as FNYEAQ. The V gene lost 3 bases and the J gene lost 1 base, with 15 bases spanning the gap. The CDR3 is CASSFPPRKGNTGELFF. In nucleotides, the CDR3 is TGTGCCAGCAGCTTCCCACCCAGGAAGGGGAACACCGGGGAGCTGTTTTTT.

The rearrangement uses TRBV2 and TRBJ1-1; D unresolved. This CDR3 is 16 amino acids long. V was trimmed by 6 bases and J by 0 bases, leaving 17 bases between them. Germline CDR1 SNHLY, CDR2 FYNNEI. CDR3 amino acids: CASSETVSLMNTEAFF. The CDR3 DNA reads TGTGCCAGCAGCGAAACAGTGAGCCTCATGAACACTGAAGCTTTCTTT.

V and J are TRBV25-1 and TRBJ2-2; D is unclear. Germline CDR1 reads MGHDK; CDR2 reads SYGVNS. The V gene lost 3 bases and the J gene lost 6 bases, with 5 bases spanning the gap. The CDR3 totals 12 residues. The CDR3 region has the DNA TGTGCCAGCAGTGATTGGGCCGGGGAGCTGTTTTTT. It translates to CASSDWAGELFF.

The rearrangement uses TRBV27 and TRBJ1-2; TRBD1 matches 8 bases. V shed 6 bases, J shed 5 bases, and the junction held 11 bases outside the gene matches. Germline assignment: CDR1 MNHEY and CDR2 SMNVEV (reference sequence). The CDR3 is 15 residues long. This chain's CDR3 is CASSGTGGPPYGYTF. CDR3 in DNA: TGTGCCAGCAGCGGTACAGGGGGACCTCCTTATGGCTACACCTTC.

V usage is TRBV29-1 and J usage is TRBJ2-1; D is perhaps TRBD1 (7 bases). This CDR3 region has 18 residues. The germline V and J ends were trimmed by 6 bases and 2 bases, with 26 bases remaining between them. Per the germline V gene, CDR1 is SQVTM and CDR2 is ANQGSEA. CDR3 amino acids: CSVGLTGAGMFTYNEQFF. The CDR3 DNA follows: TGCAGCGTGGGACTCACAGGGGCGGGGATGTTCACCTACAATGAGCAGTTCTTC.

The gene calls are TRBV7-9 and TRBJ2-7, with D possibly being TRBD2 (5 bases). CDR1 is SEHNR and CDR2 is FQNEAQ in the germline V gene (reference sequence). The CDR3 totals 16 residues. V was shortened by 5 bases and J by 1 base, with 18 bases between the two germline ends. The CDR3 spells CASSPRTDSISYEQYF. The CDR3 DNA sequence: TGTGCCAGCAGCCCCAGGACTGACTCAATTTCCTACGAGCAGTACTTC.

J is TRBJ2-7 and V is TRBV5-4; D is uncertain. Trimming left V 2 bases short and J 7 bases short, with 7 bases between. CDR3 size: 11 residues. CDR1 SGHNT and CDR2 YYREEE come from the germline V gene (reference sequence). Here the CDR3 reads CASSFAWEQYF. In DNA form, the CDR3 reads TGTGCCAGCAGCTTCGCCTGGGAGCAGTACTTC.

The rearrangement joins TRBV27 to TRBJ2-3; 7 bases are a match to TRBD1. The CDR3 is made up of 16 amino acids. J gave up 2 bases and V 5 bases, and 10 bases lay outside the gene matches. Per germline, CDR1 MNHEY and CDR2 SMNVEV (reference sequence). This chain's CDR3 is CASSKQTGDVTDTQYF. The DNA for the CDR3 is TGTGCCAGCAGTAAACAAACAGGGGACGTCACAGATACGCAGTATTTT.

This chain links TRBV7-9 with TRBJ2-1, with D possibly TRBD1 on 6 matching bases. The CDR3 loop spans 18 amino acids. CDR1 is SEHNR, CDR2 FQNEAQ, per germline (reference sequence). Trimming stripped 1 base from V and 7 bases from J, with 23 bases between. The CDR3, as DNA: TGTGCCAGCAGCTTAGGGAACCGGATCGTCAGGGGCCAAAATGAGCAGTTCTTC. Translation gives CASSLGNRIVRGQNEQFF. Drawing the rest from reference TRBV7-9 and TRBJ2-1, the complete variable domain is DTGVSQNPRHKITKRGQNVTFRCDPISEHNRLYWYRQTLGQGPEFLTYFQNEAQLEKSRLLSDRFSAERPKGSFSTLEIQRTEQGDSAMYLCASSLGNRIVRGQNEQFFGPGTRLTVL.

This chain links TRBV7-8 with TRBJ1-1; D may be TRBD1 (5 bases). This CDR3 contains 14 residues. The germline CDR1 and CDR2 sequences are SGHVS and FQNEAQ. V shed 3 bases and J shed 1 base, with 9 bases lying between them. The CDR3: CASSFGGENTEAFF. The CDR3 nucleotides read TGTGCCAGCAGCTTCGGGGGGGAGAACACTGAAGCTTTCTTT.

This sequence joins TRBV7-9 and TRBJ2-7, with D possibly TRBD1 on 6 matching bases. This CDR3 is built from 14 residues. Per the germline V gene, CDR1 is SEHNR and CDR2 is FQNEAQ (reference sequence). The V gene lost 1 base and the J gene lost 4 bases, with 11 bases spanning the gap. In DNA, the CDR3 is TGTGCCAGCAGCTTAGTTGGACAGTCGTACGAGCAGTACTTC. Amino acid sequence: CASSLVGQSYEQYF.

The gene calls are TRBV5-4 and TRBJ2-7; D unclear. The germline gives CDR1 SGHNT, CDR2 YYREEE (reference sequence). V was pared by 2 bases and J by 4 bases, with 13 bases between. This CDR3 has 14 amino acids. CDR3 loop: CASSFDTEAYEQYF. The CDR3 region has the DNA TGTGCCAGCAGCTTCGACACAGAAGCGTACGAGCAGTACTTC.

This clone showed up just once. The chain couples TRBV19 to TRBJ1-5; D is unresolved. The V end lost 3 bases, the J end lost 3 bases, and 3 bases lay between the germline ends. Germline-derived CDR1 and CDR2 are LNHDA and SQIVND (reference sequence). The CDR3 loop spans 12 amino acids. CDR3 protein: CASSIDNQPQHF. The CDR3 nucleotides are TGTGCCAGTAGTATCGACAATCAGCCCCAGCATTTT.

The CDR3 region is CARTGGGNQPQHF. CDR3 DNA sequence: TGTGCCAGGACAGGGGGTGGCAATCAGCCCCAGCATTTT. The chain carries TRBV5-6 and TRBJ1-5; 9 bases agree with TRBD1. The CDR3 is made up of 13 amino acids. The germline V gene has CDR1 SGHDT and CDR2 YYEEEE. With 8 bases clipped from V and 2 bases from J, the junction kept 2 bases outside the gene matches.